Below, 28 T cell receptor beta chains from the same sample are listed, as sequenced in a study of cytotoxic CD8 clonotypes in ibrutinib-treated CLL. Repertoires were generated with immunoSEQ multiplex PCR, while TCRdb's copy carries only in-frame clones and drops some. The repertoire holds some 130,000 clones, with under 90% as singletons. The input for sequencing was PBMCs, taken after 24 months of ibrutinib treatment. These receptors all stem from a human donor with chronic lymphocytic leukemia.

The genes are TRBV27 and TRBJ2-2; D ambiguous. Germline-derived CDR1 and CDR2 are MNHEY and SMNVEV (reference sequence). The V end was cut by 2 bases, the J end by 5 bases, with 9 bases between. This CDR3 has 14 amino acids. CDR3 bases: TGTGCCAGCAGTTTAGTTTGGGGAACCGGGGAGCTGTTTTTT. Translating gives CASSLVWGTGELFF.

The rearrangement joins TRBV27 to TRBJ2-5, with 7 bases fitting TRBD1. After removal of 2 bases from V and 6 bases from J, the junction contained 9 bases not matched to a gene. CDR3 length equals 15 residues. Germline values: CDR1 MNHEY, CDR2 SMNVEV (reference sequence). The CDR3 is CASSLGNRGWQTQYF. CDR3 DNA: TGTGCCAGCAGTTTAGGGAACAGGGGTTGGCAGACCCAGTACTTC.

Of note for this clone: Other DNA sequences within the sample encode an identical CDR3. The rearrangement links TRBV18 to TRBJ2-7; weak D call: TRBD2 (7 bases). Germline assignment: CDR1 KGHSH and CDR2 LQKENI. Between the trimmed V and J ends, which lost 3 bases and 7 bases, there was a span of 10 bases. The length of the CDR3 is 12 residues. CDR3 DNA sequence: TGTGCCAGCTCACCGGGGAGGGGGGAGCAGTACTTC. Translated: CASSPGRGEQYF.

V and J are TRBV30 and TRBJ2-7; unclear D gene. The germline V gene encodes CDR1 GTSNPN and CDR2 SVGIG (reference sequence). This CDR3 comprises 13 residues. V lost 4 bases to trimming and J lost 3 bases, with 13 bases between them. CDR3 amino acids: CAWKDTERYEQYF. The CDR3 coding sequence is TGTGCCTGGAAGGATACAGAACGCTACGAGCAGTACTTC.

This clone was observed a single time. V and J are TRBV7-9 and TRBJ1-4; D gene uncertain. The germline CDR1 and CDR2 sequences are SEHNR and FQNEAQ (reference sequence). This CDR3 is 14 amino acids long. Trimming pared 1 base from V and 6 bases from J, leaving 9 bases between. Here the CDR3 DNA reads TGTGCCAGCAGCTTAGGGTCAGTAGATGAAAAACTGTTTTTT. Amino acid sequence: CASSLGSVDEKLFF.

The CDR3 coding sequence is TGTGCCAGCGGGGGTTTCACAGATACGCAGTATTTT. Protein product: CASGGFTDTQYF. The chain carries TRBV2 and TRBJ2-3; D is perhaps TRBD1 or TRBD2 (5 bases each). CDR1 and CDR2 from the germline V gene are SNHLY and FYNNEI. This CDR3 has 12 residues. V was cut by 8 bases and J by 2 bases, with 8 bases left in between.

This chain joins TRBV7-2 and TRBJ2-5; either TRBD1 or TRBD2 may supply D (5 bases each). This CDR3 has 14 residues. Germline CDR1 and CDR2: SGHTA and FQGNSA. V was clipped by 5 bases and J by 5 bases, with 15 bases between them. The CDR3 bases are TGTGCCAGCAGCCCCTACTGGGGGATGGAGACCCAGTACTTC. Translation: CASSPYWGMETQYF.

The chain joins TRBV2 to TRBJ1-5; possibly TRBD1 for D (5 bases). Trimming cost V 8 bases and J 3 bases, with 17 bases left between them. This CDR3 spans 15 amino acids. Per the germline V gene, CDR1 is SNHLY and CDR2 is FYNNEI. The DNA for the CDR3 is TGTGCCAGCCGACGAATCCAGGGAAACAATCAGCCCCAGCATTTT. Translating it yields CASRRIQGNNQPQHF.

A remark on this clone: The junction departs from germline at one end; a sequencing error may be responsible. In DNA form, the CDR3 reads TGTGCCACCAGCTTGGTCTGGGGGGCCAACGTCCTGACTTTC. This codes for CATSLVWGANVLTF. This chain connects TRBV5-4 to TRBJ2-6; D is undetermined. CDR1 is SGHNT, CDR2 YYREEE, per germline (reference sequence). The CDR3 runs to 14 residues.

The rearrangement joins TRBV5-1 to TRBJ2-1, with 13 bases matching TRBD2. J was trimmed by 5 bases and V by 0 bases; bases with no gene match: 5. Per the germline V gene, CDR1 is SGHRS and CDR2 is YFSETQ. The CDR3 loop spans 17 amino acids. CDR3 nucleotide sequence: TGCGCCAGCAGCTTGGATGGGACTAGCGGGGCCCACAATGAGCAGTTCTTC. This encodes CASSLDGTSGAHNEQFF.

This clone was seen a single time. The V call is TRBV2, the J call TRBJ2-7; D is perhaps TRBD1 (5 bases). V lost 4 bases and J lost 2, with 12 bases in between. Germline loops: CDR1 SNHLY, CDR2 FYNNEI. The CDR3 has 14 amino acids. The CDR3 is CASSAETDAYEQYF. The CDR3 bases are TGTGCCAGCAGTGCGGAGACAGATGCCTACGAGCAGTACTTC.

V is TRBV6-1 and J is TRBJ1-1; 9 nucleotides agree with TRBD1. CDR3 size: 15 residues. V shed 5 bases and J 4 bases; nucleotides not matched to a gene: 8. Germline CDR1 MNHNS, CDR2 SASEGT. CDR3: CASSQQQGARTEAFF. The DNA for the CDR3 is TGTGCCAGCAGTCAGCAACAGGGGGCGCGCACTGAAGCTTTCTTT.

CDR3 in DNA: TGTGCCAGCAGTCCGTCTAGCGGGGGCTACACCGGGGAGCTGTTTTTT. Translation: CASSPSSGGYTGELFF. The chain couples TRBV27 to TRBJ2-2; 10 bases agree with TRBD2. This CDR3 contains 16 residues. Germline lookup yields CDR1 MNHEY and CDR2 SMNVEV (reference sequence). The trim removed 5 bases at V and 3 bases at J, leaving 6 bases unmatched.

The rearrangement joins TRBV29-1 to TRBJ2-7; D gene unclear. Germline assignment: CDR1 SQVTM and CDR2 ANQGSEA. Trimming pared 4 bases from V and 5 bases from J, leaving 15 bases between. This CDR3 is 13 amino acids long. This CDR3 is CSVVVPQSHEQYF. In DNA form, the CDR3 reads TGCAGCGTTGTTGTGCCTCAAAGCCACGAGCAGTACTTC.

The chain is built from TRBV19 and TRBJ1-4; D remains ambiguous. The CDR3 covers 17 residues. Germline CDR1 LNHDA, CDR2 SQIVND (reference sequence). Trimming shortened V by 2 bases and J by 0 bases, and 13 bases separated the two germline ends. CDR3 nucleotide sequence: TGTGCCAGTAGTATACCGGGCGGGTTTGCAACTAATGAAAAACTGTTTTTT. It specifies CASSIPGGFATNEKLFF.

The chain couples TRBV29-1 to TRBJ2-3, with TRBD1 identical over 10 bases. CDR3 size: 13 residues. The germline gives CDR1 SQVTM, CDR2 ANQGSEA. V lost 6 bases to trimming and J lost 8 bases; unmatched junction nucleotides: 8. The CDR3: CSVEIRTGGTQYF. The CDR3 region has the DNA TGCAGCGTAGAAATTAGGACAGGGGGTACGCAGTATTTT.

The chain joins TRBV7-6 to TRBJ1-2; TRBD1 matches 10 bases. Germline lookup yields CDR1 SGHVS and CDR2 FNYEAQ. V was clipped by 4 bases and J by 4 bases; unmatched bases: 6. CDR3 length: 15 residues. The CDR3 loop is CASSSPGQGTYGYTF. The CDR3 DNA sequence: TGTGCCAGCAGCTCACCGGGACAGGGGACCTATGGCTACACCTTC.

V is TRBV6-1 and J is TRBJ1-2; a possible D gene is TRBD1 (5 bases). From germline, CDR1 is MNHNS and CDR2 SASEGT. Trimming took off 3 bases at V and 0 bases at J, with 11 bases between the two ends. The CDR3 spans 15 residues. The CDR3 loop reads CASSEGRATNYGYTF. The CDR3 DNA sequence: TGTGCCAGCAGTGAGGGCAGGGCCACTAACTATGGCTACACCTTC.

This clone was observed a single time. The CDR3 DNA is TGTGCCAGCAGCCAAGATGCCATCCAAGACTCTTTTAACTATGGCTACACCTTC. It yields the protein CASSQDAIQDSFNYGYTF. V usage is TRBV4-2 and J usage is TRBJ1-2; unclear D gene. Per the germline V gene, CDR1 is LGHNA and CDR2 is YNFKEQ. The V end lost 0 bases, the J end lost 1 base, and 18 bases lay between the germline ends. The CDR3 is 18 amino acids.

The genes are TRBV11-2 and TRBJ2-4, with D hard to call. This CDR3 is built from 13 residues. Germline lookup yields CDR1 SGHAT and CDR2 FQNNGV. V dropped 8 bases and J dropped 2 bases, with 10 bases sitting between them. The chain's CDR3 is CASSPDPKNIQYF. The CDR3 DNA is TGTGCCAGCTCCCCGGATCCCAAAAACATTCAGTACTTC.

J is TRBJ2-3 and V is TRBV6-5; no definite D call. CDR3 length: 12 residues. The V end was cut by 8 bases, the J end by 6 bases, with 12 bases between. Germline CDR1 MNHEY, CDR2 SVGAGI. In DNA form, the CDR3 reads TGTGCCAGCGGTCCGTCTGTGGATACGCAGTATTTT. It encodes CASGPSVDTQYF.

This clone has more than one count but fewer than ten. The chain couples TRBV9 to TRBJ2-7; 11 bases are a match to TRBD2. In germline, CDR1 is SGDLS, CDR2 YYNGEE. Unmatched junction bases numbered 6, after V lost 4 bases and J lost 0 bases. The CDR3 extends over 16 amino acids. The CDR3 sequence: CASSLLAGGPSYEQYF. The CDR3 DNA sequence: TGTGCCAGCAGCCTCCTAGCGGGGGGCCCCTCCTACGAGCAGTACTTC.

This clone has just one count. V gene TRBV30 combines with J gene TRBJ2-5, with D perhaps matching TRBD1 or TRBD2 (5 bases each). Germline lookup yields CDR1 GTSNPN and CDR2 SVGIG (reference sequence). Trimming cost V 5 bases and J 5 bases, with 12 bases left between them. The CDR3 is 12 amino acids. Here the CDR3 reads CAWGGTVETQYF. CDR3 nucleotides: TGTGCCTGGGGGGGTACGGTGGAGACCCAGTACTTC.

J is TRBJ1-4 and V is TRBV9, with unresolved D. V lost 4 bases and J 0 bases, leaving 7 bases between the germline ends. CDR1 SGDLS and CDR2 YYNGEE come from the germline V gene. The CDR3 contains 14 residues. Written as DNA, the CDR3 is TGTGCCAGCAGCCCACTCGCAACTAATGAAAAACTGTTTTTT. Translating it yields CASSPLATNEKLFF.

The chain has TRBV5-1 and TRBJ2-7; 8 positions agree with TRBD2. Trimming took 4 bases from V and 6 from J; bases not matched to a gene: 0. CDR3 length: 11 amino acids. Germline assignment: CDR1 SGHRS and CDR2 YFSETQ. CDR3 loop: CASSRGGEQYF. CDR3 bases: TGCGCCAGCAGCCGGGGGGGCGAGCAGTACTTC. Variable domain in full (rest from reference TRBV5-1 and TRBJ2-7): KAGVTQTPRYLIKTRGQQVTLSCSPISGHRSVSWYQQTPGQGLQFLFEYFSETQRNKGNFPGRFSGRQFSNSRSEMNVSTLELGDSALYLCASSRGGEQYFGPGTRLTVT.

This clone has a single count. The CDR3 here is CASSERGRELVNQPQHF. CDR3 DNA sequence: TGTGCCAGCAGTGAAAGGGGCAGGGAATTAGTCAATCAGCCCCAGCATTTT. The chain couples TRBV6-1 to TRBJ1-5, with a tentative D call TRBD1 (5 bases). Looked up from germline, CDR1 is MNHNS and CDR2 is SASEGT. Trimming left V 2 bases short and J 3 bases short, with 17 bases between. The CDR3 has 17 residues.

The chain employs TRBV11-2 and TRBJ2-4; D assignment may be TRBD1 or TRBD2 (5 bases each). The germline CDR1 and CDR2 sequences are SGHAT and FQNNGV. V dropped 5 bases and J dropped 0 bases, with 11 bases sitting between them. The CDR3 spans 15 residues. In DNA form, the CDR3 reads TGTGCCAGCAGCCCAAAAGGGACAGCCAAAAACATTCAGTACTTC. Protein sequence: CASSPKGTAKNIQYF.

The chain couples TRBV4-3 to TRBJ2-3; D remains unclear. CDR1 LGHNA and CDR2 YSLEER come from the germline V gene. V was pared by 0 bases and J by 8 bases, with 9 bases between. There are 13 residues in the CDR3. CDR3 nucleotide sequence: TGCGCCAGCAGCCAAGATCGGGTGGCTACGCAGTATTTT. Protein: CASSQDRVATQYF.